The T cell receptor beta chain under discussion was sequenced for a study of cytomegalovirus exposure and HLA in healthy donors. About this clone itself: Its cognate antigen is unknown.

The PCR was carried out with 60 Vbeta primers and 13 Jbeta primers. Libraries were prepared by immunoSEQ multiplex PCR; TCRdb keeps only in-frame clonotypes and omits some of them. The repertoire consists of 160,000 or so clones, with about 72% occurring once and the leading ten covering 2.5%. The CDR3 extends over 14 amino acids. V lost 8 bases to trimming and J lost 1 base, with 10 bases between them. Germline CDR1 and CDR2: SGHTS and YDEGEE. General study findings and limits: Reported results showed that the classifier diagnosed cytomegalovirus status with high specificity and sensitivity. The availability of immune exposure information extended only to CMV serostatus.

Input material: PBMCs. The genes are TRBV5-8 and TRBJ1-6; D remains ambiguous. The receptor comes from a human donor in good health. CDR3 coding DNA: TGTGCCAGTCGTCCCAGGTCCTATAATTCACCCCTCCACTTT. This codes for CASRPRSYNSPLHF.